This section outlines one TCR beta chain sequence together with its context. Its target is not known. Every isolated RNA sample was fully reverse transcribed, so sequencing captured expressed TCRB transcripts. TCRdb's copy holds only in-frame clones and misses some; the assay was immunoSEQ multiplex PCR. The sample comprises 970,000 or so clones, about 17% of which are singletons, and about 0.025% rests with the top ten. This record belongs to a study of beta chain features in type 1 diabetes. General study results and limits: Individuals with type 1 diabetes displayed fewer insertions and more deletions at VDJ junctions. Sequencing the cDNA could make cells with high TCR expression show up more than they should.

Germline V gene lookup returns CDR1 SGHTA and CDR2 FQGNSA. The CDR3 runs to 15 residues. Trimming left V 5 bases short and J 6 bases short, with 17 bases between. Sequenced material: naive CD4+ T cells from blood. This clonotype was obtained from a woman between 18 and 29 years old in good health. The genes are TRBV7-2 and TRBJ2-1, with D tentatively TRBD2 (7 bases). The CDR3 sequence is CASSLQRGGGNEQFF. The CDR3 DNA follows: TGTGCCAGCAGCCTACAAAGGGGGGGCGGCAATGAGCAGTTCTTC.